This TCR beta chain was observed in a study of CD8 T cells in Susac syndrome. This clonotype showed up just once. An input of about 0.5 to 1 ug of RNA was subjected to reverse transcription using random hexamers. TCR beta CDR3 was amplified by immunoSEQ covering 54 Vbeta and 13 Jbeta. MiXCR was run by TCRdb on the immunoSEQ multiplex PCR reads, yielding one entry per CDR3 protein. This sample has about 80,000 distinct CDR3 sequences; 90% to 95% occur once, and the top ten carry roughly 0.27%. The authors carried out high-throughput sequencing of TCR beta. They applied it to CD8+ and CD4+ T cells obtained from blood. TEMRA cells were enriched by FACS, while CD8+ and CD4+ T cells were obtained through a negative isolation that was performed magnetically. This CDR3 is built from 13 residues. V was clipped by 0 bases and J by 9 bases, with 9 bases between them. Germline assignment: CDR1 MGHRA and CDR2 YSYEKL.

The clonotype comes from a human donor in good health. Specimen: CD8+ T cells from PBMCs. The chain is built from TRBV4-1 and TRBJ2-1; D gene uncertain. The CDR3 DNA sequence: TGCGCCAGCAGCCAAGATCCAGCTGTTGAGCAGTTCTTC. As protein: CASSQDPAVEQFF.